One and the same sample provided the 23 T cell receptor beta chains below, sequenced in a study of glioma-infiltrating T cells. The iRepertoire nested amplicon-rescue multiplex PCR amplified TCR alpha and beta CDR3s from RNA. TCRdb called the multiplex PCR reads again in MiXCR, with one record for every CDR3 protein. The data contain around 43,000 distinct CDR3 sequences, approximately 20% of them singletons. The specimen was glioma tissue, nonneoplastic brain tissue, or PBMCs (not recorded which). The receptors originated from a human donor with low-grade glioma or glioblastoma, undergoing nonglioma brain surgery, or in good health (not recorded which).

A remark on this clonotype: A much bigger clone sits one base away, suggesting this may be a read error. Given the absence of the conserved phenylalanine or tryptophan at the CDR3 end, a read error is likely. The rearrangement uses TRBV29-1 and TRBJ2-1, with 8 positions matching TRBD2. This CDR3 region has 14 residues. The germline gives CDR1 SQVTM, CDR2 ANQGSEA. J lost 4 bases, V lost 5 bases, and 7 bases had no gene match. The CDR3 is CSVPGLADYNEQFL. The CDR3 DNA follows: TGCAGCGTTCCAGGACTAGCAGATTACAATGAGCAGTTCCTC.

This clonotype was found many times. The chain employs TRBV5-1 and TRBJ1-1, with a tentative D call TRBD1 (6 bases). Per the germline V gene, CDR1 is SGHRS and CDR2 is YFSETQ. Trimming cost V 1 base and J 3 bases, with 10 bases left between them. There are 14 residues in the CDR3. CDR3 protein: CASSLLQGYTEAFF. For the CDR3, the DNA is TGCGCCAGCAGCTTGTTACAGGGTTACACTGAAGCTTTCTTT.

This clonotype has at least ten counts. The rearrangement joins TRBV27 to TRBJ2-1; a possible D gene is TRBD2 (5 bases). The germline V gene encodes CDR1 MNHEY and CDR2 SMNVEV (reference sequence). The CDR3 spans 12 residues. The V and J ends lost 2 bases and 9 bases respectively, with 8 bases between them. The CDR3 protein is CASSLGGLEQFF. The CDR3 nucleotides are TGTGCCAGCAGTTTAGGAGGACTTGAGCAGTTCTTC.

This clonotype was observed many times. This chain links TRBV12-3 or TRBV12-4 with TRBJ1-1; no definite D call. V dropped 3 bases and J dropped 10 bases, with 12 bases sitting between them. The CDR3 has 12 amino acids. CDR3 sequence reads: CASSLGRPGAFF. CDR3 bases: TGTGCCAGCAGTTTGGGTCGGCCGGGAGCTTTCTTT.

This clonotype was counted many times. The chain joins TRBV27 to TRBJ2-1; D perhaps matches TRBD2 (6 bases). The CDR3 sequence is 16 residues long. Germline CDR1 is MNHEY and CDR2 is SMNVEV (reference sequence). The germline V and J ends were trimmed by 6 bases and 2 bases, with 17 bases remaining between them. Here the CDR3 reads CASSRTSGPAYNEQFF. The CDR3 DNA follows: TGTGCCAGCAGCCGGACCAGCGGGCCGGCCTACAATGAGCAGTTCTTC.

The DNA of the CDR3 is TGTGCCAGCAGCTTGAGGTCGGATACGCAGTATTTT. Protein product: CASSLRSDTQYF. V and J are TRBV5-4 and TRBJ2-3; D gene ambiguous. The V end was cut by 1 base, the J end by 6 bases, with 6 bases between. The CDR3 is made up of 12 amino acids. Germline CDR1 and CDR2: SGHNT and YYREEE (reference sequence).

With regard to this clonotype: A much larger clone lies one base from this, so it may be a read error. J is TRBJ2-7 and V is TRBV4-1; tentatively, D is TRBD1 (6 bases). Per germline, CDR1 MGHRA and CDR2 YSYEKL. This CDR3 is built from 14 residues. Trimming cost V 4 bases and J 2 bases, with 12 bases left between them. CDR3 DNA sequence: TGCGCCAGCAGCCTCCTGGACAGCACCTACGAGCAGTACTTC. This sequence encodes CASSLLDSTYEQYF.

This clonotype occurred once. The CDR3 DNA sequence: TGTGCCAGCATGACGGACCCCTACGAGCAGTACTTC. Its translation is CASMTDPYEQYF. The rearrangement uses TRBV6-5 and TRBJ2-7, with D uncertain. This CDR3 spans 12 amino acids. The germline CDR1 and CDR2 sequences are MNHEY and SVGAGI. V was shortened by 7 bases and J by 2 bases, with 9 bases between the two germline ends.

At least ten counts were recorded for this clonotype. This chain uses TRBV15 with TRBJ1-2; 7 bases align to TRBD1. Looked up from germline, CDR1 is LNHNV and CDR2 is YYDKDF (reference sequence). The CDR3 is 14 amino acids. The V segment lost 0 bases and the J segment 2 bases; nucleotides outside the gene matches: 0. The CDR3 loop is CATSRDRGNYGYTF. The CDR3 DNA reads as TGTGCCACCAGCAGAGACAGGGGGAACTATGGCTACACCTTC.

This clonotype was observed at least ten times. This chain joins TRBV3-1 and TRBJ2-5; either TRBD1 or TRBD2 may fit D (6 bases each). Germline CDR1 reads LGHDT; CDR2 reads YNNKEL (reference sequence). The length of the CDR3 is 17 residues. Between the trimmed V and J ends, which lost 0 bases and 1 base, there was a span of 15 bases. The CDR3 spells CASSQDRGDTFQETQYF. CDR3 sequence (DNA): TGTGCCAGCAGCCAAGATAGGGGGGACACCTTCCAAGAGACCCAGTACTTC.

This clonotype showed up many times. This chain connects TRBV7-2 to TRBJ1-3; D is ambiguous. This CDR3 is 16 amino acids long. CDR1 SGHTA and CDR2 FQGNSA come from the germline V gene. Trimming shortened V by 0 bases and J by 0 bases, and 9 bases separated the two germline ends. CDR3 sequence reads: CASSLAVRSSGNTIYF. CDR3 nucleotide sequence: TGTGCCAGCAGCTTAGCGGTCCGTAGCTCTGGAAACACCATATATTTT.

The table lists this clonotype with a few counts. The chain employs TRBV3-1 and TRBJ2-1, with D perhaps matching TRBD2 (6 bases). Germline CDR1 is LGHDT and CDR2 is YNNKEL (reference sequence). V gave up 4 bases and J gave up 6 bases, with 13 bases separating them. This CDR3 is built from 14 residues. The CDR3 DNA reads TGTGCCAGCAGCCCCATCCGGGGGTCCAATGAGCAGTTCTTC. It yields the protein CASSPIRGSNEQFF.

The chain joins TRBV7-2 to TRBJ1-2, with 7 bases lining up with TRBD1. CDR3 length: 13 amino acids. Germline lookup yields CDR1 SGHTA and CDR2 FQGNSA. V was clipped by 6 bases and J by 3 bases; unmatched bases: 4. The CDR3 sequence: CASRVTGHYGYTF. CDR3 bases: TGTGCCAGCAGAGTGACAGGGCACTATGGCTACACCTTC.

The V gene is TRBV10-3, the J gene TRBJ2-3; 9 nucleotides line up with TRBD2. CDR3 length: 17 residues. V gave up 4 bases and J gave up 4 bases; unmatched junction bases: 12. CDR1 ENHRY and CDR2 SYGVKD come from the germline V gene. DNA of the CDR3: TGTGCCATCAGTGGAGGACTAGCGAGAGGTTCTTCAGATACGCAGTATTTT. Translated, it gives CAISGGLARGSSDTQYF.

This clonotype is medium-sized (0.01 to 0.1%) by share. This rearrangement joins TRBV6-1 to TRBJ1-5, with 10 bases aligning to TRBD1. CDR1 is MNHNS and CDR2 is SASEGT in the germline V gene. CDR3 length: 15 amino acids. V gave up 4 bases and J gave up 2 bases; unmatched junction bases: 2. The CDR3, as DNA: TGTGCCAGCAGTGGGACAGGGGGAGGCAATCAGCCCCAGCATTTT. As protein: CASSGTGGGNQPQHF.

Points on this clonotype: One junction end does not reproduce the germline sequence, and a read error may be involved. The CDR3 DNA follows: TGTGCCAGCGGCCAGAAACAGGACTCGGTACTTGGAAACACCATATATTTT. Its translation is CASGQKQDSVLGNTIYF. The chain couples TRBV3-1 to TRBJ1-3, with a weak D call TRBD1 (5 bases). The CDR3 runs to 17 residues. The germline V gene has CDR1 LGHDT and CDR2 YNNKEL (reference sequence).

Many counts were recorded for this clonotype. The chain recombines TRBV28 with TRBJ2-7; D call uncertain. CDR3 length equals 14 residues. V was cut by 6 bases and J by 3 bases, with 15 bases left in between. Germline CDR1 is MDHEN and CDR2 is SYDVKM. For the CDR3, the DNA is TGTGCCAGCAGCGTTACCTCAGGTTTCTACGAGCAGTACTTC. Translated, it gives CASSVTSGFYEQYF. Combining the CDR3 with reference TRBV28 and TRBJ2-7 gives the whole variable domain DVKVTQSSRYLVKRTGEKVFLECVQDMDHENMFWYRQDPGLGLRLIYFSYDVKMKEKGDIPEGYSVSREKKERFSLILESASTNQTSMYLCASSVTSGFYEQYFGPGTRLTVT.

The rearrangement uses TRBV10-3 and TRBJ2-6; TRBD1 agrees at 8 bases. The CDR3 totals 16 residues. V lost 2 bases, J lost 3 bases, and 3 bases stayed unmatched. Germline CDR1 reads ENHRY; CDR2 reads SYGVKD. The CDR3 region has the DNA TGTGCCATCAGTGAGCCAGGGGGCTTTGGGGCCAACGTCCTGACTTTC. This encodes CAISEPGGFGANVLTF.

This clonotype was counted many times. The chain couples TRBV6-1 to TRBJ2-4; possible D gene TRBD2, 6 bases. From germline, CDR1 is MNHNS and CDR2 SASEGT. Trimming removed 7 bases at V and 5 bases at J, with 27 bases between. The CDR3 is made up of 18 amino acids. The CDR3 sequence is CASTHYLPGGKDENIQYF. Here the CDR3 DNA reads TGTGCCAGCACCCATTATCTGCCTGGGGGGAAGGATGAAAACATTCAGTACTTC.

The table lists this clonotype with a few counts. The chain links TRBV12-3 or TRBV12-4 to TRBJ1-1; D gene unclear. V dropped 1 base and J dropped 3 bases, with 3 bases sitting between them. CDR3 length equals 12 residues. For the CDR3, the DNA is TGTGCCAGCAGTTTAGGGTACACTGAAGCTTTCTTT. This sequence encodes CASSLGYTEAFF.

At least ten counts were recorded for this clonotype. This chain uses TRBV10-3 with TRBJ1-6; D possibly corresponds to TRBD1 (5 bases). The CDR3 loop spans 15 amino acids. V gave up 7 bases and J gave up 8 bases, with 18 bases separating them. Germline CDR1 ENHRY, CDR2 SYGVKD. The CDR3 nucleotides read TGTGCCATCACCGACCCGATCCTGGGGGATTCACCCCTCCACTTT. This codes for CAITDPILGDSPLHF.

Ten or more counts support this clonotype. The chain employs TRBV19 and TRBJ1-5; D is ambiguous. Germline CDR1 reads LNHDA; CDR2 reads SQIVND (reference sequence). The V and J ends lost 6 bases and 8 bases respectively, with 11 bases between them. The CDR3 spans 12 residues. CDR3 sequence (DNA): TGTGCCAGTAGAACGTTGAGGGAGCCCCAGCATTTT. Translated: CASRTLREPQHF.

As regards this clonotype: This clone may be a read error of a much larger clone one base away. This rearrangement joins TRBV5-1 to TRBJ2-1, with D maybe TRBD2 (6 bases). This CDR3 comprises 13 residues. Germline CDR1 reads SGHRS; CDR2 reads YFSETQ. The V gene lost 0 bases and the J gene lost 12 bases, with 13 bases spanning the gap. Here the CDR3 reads CASSLDRNGGQFF. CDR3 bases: TGCGCCAGCAGCTTGGATAGGAACGGGGGGCAGTTCTTC.